Reported below is one T cell receptor beta chain. The germline gives CDR1 MGHRA, CDR2 YSYEKL. This CDR3 region has 12 residues. The V gene end was trimmed by 8 bases and the J gene end by 5 bases; junction bases not matched to a gene: 2. TCRdb re-called the RT-PCR reads through MiXCR, storing one row per CDR3 protein. The top ten clones hold less than 8.5% of a sample with 400,000 to 450,000 distinct CDR3 sequences, about a sixth of them seen once. This entry belongs to a study of patients and donors after allogeneic stem cell transplantation. Sequences were obtained from blood, either unsorted or a sorted T cell fraction (not recorded which). The chain employs TRBV4-1 and TRBJ2-2; TRBD2 agrees at 7 bases. The receptor comes from a human donor who was either an allogeneic HSCT recipient or a stem cell or donor lymphocyte infusion donor (not recorded which). It is not recorded whose cells these are; they may come from a transplant donor. The CDR3: CASGGGTGELFF. In DNA, the CDR3 is TGCGCCAGCGGGGGGGGGACCGGGGAGCTGTTTTTT.